The T cell receptor (beta chain) under discussion was sequenced for a study of neurological immune-mediated disorders. In Maryland, USA, blood bank volunteers were the healthy controls. The cDNA was generated through 5'RACE incorporating 10-nucleotide random UMIs. TCRdb independently ran MiXCR on the 5' RACE reads; one entry per CDR3 protein. The data hold under 30,000 distinct CDR3 sequences, with roughly 7% observed a single time. There are many counts of this clonotype. Germline V gene data show CDR1 as SNHLY and CDR2 as FYNNEI. This CDR3 region has 14 residues. V was pared by 2 bases and J by 15 bases, with 9 bases of the junction left unmatched.

Sequenced: PBMCs. This receptor was taken from a woman between 35 and 50 years old in good health. V is TRBV2 and J is TRBJ2-1, with 11 bases that match TRBD2. CDR3: CASSESSGRTTGFF. CDR3 bases: TGTGCCAGCAGTGAATCTAGCGGGAGGACCACCGGGTTCTTC.